The 24 T cell receptor beta chains listed next were all sequenced from one sample in a study of PD-1 blockade in classical Hodgkin lymphoma. Method: immunoSEQ multiplex PCR; TCRdb's copy keeps in-frame clones and lacks some. The table has 17,000 or so clones, 90% seen once. Time point of the sample: newly diagnosed, previously untreated cHL patient sample. The sample consisted of peripheral blood mononuclear cells (PBMCs). The receptors originated from a human donor with classical Hodgkin lymphoma.

The V gene is TRBV19, the J gene TRBJ2-3; 11 bases line up with TRBD2. V was pared by 5 bases and J by 5 bases, with 6 bases of the junction left unmatched. This CDR3 has 15 amino acids. Germline-derived CDR1 and CDR2 are LNHDA and SQIVND (reference sequence). CDR3 in DNA: TGTGCCAGTAGTCATAGCGGGAGGGCGAGAGATACGCAGTATTTT. Its protein product is CASSHSGRARDTQYF. Based on the CDR3 plus reference TRBV19 and TRBJ2-3, the full variable domain is DGGITQSPKYLFRKEGQNVTLSCEQNLNHDAMYWYRQDPGQGLRLIYYSQIVNDFQKGDIAEGYSVSREKKESFPLTVTSAQKNPTAFYLCASSHSGRARDTQYFGPGTRLTVL.

For the CDR3, the DNA is TGTGCCAGCAGCTTGACAGGGGCGGACACAGATACGCAGTATTTT. Amino acid sequence: CASSLTGADTDTQYF. The chain links TRBV9 to TRBJ2-3; TRBD1 matches at 8 bases. V trimming: 4 bases; J trimming: 2 bases; junction bases outside the gene matches: 6. This CDR3 region has 15 residues. The germline CDR1 and CDR2 sequences are SGDLS and YYNGEE.

The chain uses TRBV11-2 and TRBJ2-7, with 8 nucleotides matching TRBD2. After removal of 1 base from V and 3 bases from J, the junction contained 8 bases not matched to a gene. Germline V CDR1 and CDR2: SGHAT, FQNNGV. The CDR3 sequence is 16 residues long. The CDR3 reads CASSLAPGGTVYEQYF. CDR3 nucleotides: TGTGCCAGCAGCTTAGCCCCGGGAGGGACGGTCTACGAGCAGTACTTC.

This chain uses TRBV2 with TRBJ1-6, with unresolved D. In germline, CDR1 is SNHLY, CDR2 FYNNEI. CDR3 length equals 14 residues. V was shortened by 11 bases and J by 9 bases, with 20 bases between the two germline ends. The CDR3 loop reads CAQQGEGGISPLHF. In nucleotides, the CDR3 is TGTGCCCAGCAAGGAGAGGGTGGAATTTCACCCCTCCACTTT.

The chain has TRBV19 and TRBJ2-1; TRBD2 might be the D (5 bases). In germline, CDR1 is LNHDA, CDR2 SQIVND (reference sequence). V lost 7 bases to trimming and J lost 7 bases, with 11 bases between them. The CDR3 is made up of 12 amino acids. DNA for the CDR3: TGTGCCAGTAAGTCCCGCGGGAATGAGCAGTTCTTC. The encoded protein is CASKSRGNEQFF.

V is TRBV25-1 and J is TRBJ1-2; a possible D gene is TRBD1 (5 bases). This CDR3 has 14 amino acids. Germline lookup yields CDR1 MGHDK and CDR2 SYGVNS. The V and J ends lost 3 bases and 8 bases respectively, with 16 bases between them. CDR3 sequence (DNA): TGTGCCAGCAGTGAGCTTCGGGACCTATCGGGCTACACCTTC. Its protein product is CASSELRDLSGYTF.

V is TRBV7-2 and J is TRBJ2-5; no clear D. Trimming shortened V by 5 bases and J by 1 base, and 14 bases separated the two germline ends. Germline V CDR1 and CDR2: SGHTA, FQGNSA. CDR3 length equals 15 residues. In DNA form, the CDR3 reads TGTGCCAGCAGCATACAATTGGACCGCCAAGAGACCCAGTACTTC. It yields the protein CASSIQLDRQETQYF.

The chain uses TRBV5-4 and TRBJ2-2; unclear D gene. The CDR3 has 13 residues. Looked up from germline, CDR1 is SGHNT and CDR2 is YYREEE (reference sequence). Trimming stripped 4 bases from V and 6 bases from J, with 10 bases between. The CDR3 nucleotides are TGTGCCAGCAGCGGTATGCGAGCCGGGGAGCTGTTTTTT. This sequence encodes CASSGMRAGELFF.

The rearrangement uses TRBV11-2 and TRBJ1-1; D gene unclear. V shed 1 base and J shed 6 bases, with 9 bases lying between them. The CDR3 has 13 residues. Germline V gene data show CDR1 as SGHAT and CDR2 as FQNNGV. The CDR3 loop is CASSLVLGSEAFF. CDR3 bases: TGTGCCAGCAGCTTAGTACTCGGATCTGAAGCTTTCTTT.

The V gene is TRBV7-2, the J gene TRBJ1-5; maybe TRBD1 (5 bases). The CDR3 is 13 residues long. The germline gives CDR1 SGHTA, CDR2 FQGNSA. The V end lost 5 bases, the J end lost 7 bases, and 12 bases lay between the germline ends. CDR3: CASSPDSIQPQHF. The CDR3 bases are TGTGCCAGCAGCCCTGACAGTATCCAGCCCCAGCATTTT.

V is TRBV7-3 and J is TRBJ2-3, with 11 bases fitting TRBD2. With 5 bases clipped from V and 4 bases from J, the junction kept 14 bases outside the gene matches. Germline V lookup: CDR1 SGHTA, CDR2 FQGTGA. This CDR3 contains 18 residues. The chain's CDR3 is CASSPPPIAGGEADTQYF. The DNA of the CDR3 is TGTGCCAGCAGCCCACCCCCTATAGCGGGAGGGGAGGCAGATACGCAGTATTTT.

V gene TRBV30 combines with J gene TRBJ2-3; D may be TRBD1 (5 bases). This CDR3 is built from 15 residues. CDR1 and CDR2 (germline): GTSNPN, SVGIG (reference sequence). The V gene lost 3 bases and the J gene lost 2 bases, with 15 bases spanning the gap. This CDR3 reads CAWRSPWGYTDTQYF. CDR3 DNA sequence: TGTGCCTGGAGGTCCCCCTGGGGCTACACAGATACGCAGTATTTT.

This clone occurred a few times. The rearrangement links TRBV5-8 to TRBJ2-1; maybe TRBD2 (5 bases). V was clipped by 0 bases and J by 0 bases, with 7 bases between them. Germline V gene sequence: CDR1 SGHTS, CDR2 YDEGEE. This CDR3 has 15 residues. CDR3 bases: TGTGCCAGCAGCTTGGGGCTAGCCTCCTACAATGAGCAGTTCTTC. Protein sequence: CASSLGLASYNEQFF.

The chain carries TRBV30 and TRBJ1-5; D gene uncertain. CDR1 GTSNPN and CDR2 SVGIG come from the germline V gene (reference sequence). The CDR3 has 14 residues. The ends were cut back, 0 bases at V and 4 bases at J, with 10 bases in the middle. Written as DNA, the CDR3 is TGTGCCTGGAGTGTACCTGGTGAGAATCAGCCCCAGCATTTT. This gives the protein CAWSVPGENQPQHF.

This clone showed up just once. The chain couples TRBV29-1 to TRBJ1-1; TRBD1 matches at 7 bases. This CDR3 is built from 13 residues. Germline V CDR1 and CDR2: SQVTM, ANQGSEA. The ends lost 7 bases at V and 9 bases at J; junction bases unmatched: 14. The CDR3 DNA sequence: TGCAGCGCAATCCGGGACAGCCATGTGAAAGCTTTCTTT. Residues: CSAIRDSHVKAFF.

The V and J genes are TRBV19 and TRBJ2-1; TRBD1 might be the D (7 bases). CDR1 LNHDA and CDR2 SQIVND come from the germline V gene (reference sequence). This CDR3 is 14 amino acids long. V was shortened by 3 bases and J by 9 bases, with 15 bases between the two germline ends. The CDR3: CASSIPTGRGEQFF. The CDR3 bases are TGTGCCAGTAGTATCCCGACAGGGCGGGGTGAGCAGTTCTTC. The whole variable domain, filled in from reference TRBV19 and TRBJ2-1, reads DGGITQSPKYLFRKEGQNVTLSCEQNLNHDAMYWYRQDPGQGLRLIYYSQIVNDFQKGDIAEGYSVSREKKESFPLTVTSAQKNPTAFYLCASSIPTGRGEQFFGPGTRLTVL.

V usage is TRBV7-9 and J usage is TRBJ2-3; D is uncertain. The V gene's germline CDR1 is SEHNR and CDR2 FQNEAQ (reference sequence). The CDR3 loop spans 14 amino acids. V was cut by 1 base and J by 0 bases, with 5 bases left in between. The CDR3 DNA reads as TGTGCCAGCAGCTTAGGGAGAAGCACAGATACGCAGTATTTT. This translates into CASSLGRSTDTQYF.

This chain uses TRBV27 with TRBJ2-7; unclear D gene. Trimming removed 3 bases at V and 0 bases at J, with 6 bases between. Germline CDR1 is MNHEY and CDR2 is SMNVEV (reference sequence). CDR3 size: 13 residues. Written as DNA, the CDR3 is TGTGCCAGCAGTTTGTCCCGCTCCTACGAGCAGTACTTC. Protein: CASSLSRSYEQYF.

The chain carries TRBV5-1 and TRBJ2-1, with 7 positions matching TRBD2. V lost 3 bases and J lost 1; bases outside the gene matches: 1. Per germline, CDR1 SGHRS and CDR2 YFSETQ. CDR3 length: 14 amino acids. CDR3 loop: CASSWTSSYNEQFF. Here the CDR3 DNA reads TGCGCCAGCAGCTGGACTAGTTCCTACAATGAGCAGTTCTTC.

The chain is built from TRBV28 and TRBJ2-2; 14 bases are shared with TRBD2. This CDR3 is 19 amino acids long. Germline loops: CDR1 MDHEN, CDR2 SYDVKM. J was trimmed by 1 base and V by 6 bases; bases with no gene match: 10. CDR3 residues: CASSTGLAGEWRNTGELFF. In DNA, the CDR3 is TGTGCCAGCAGCACGGGACTAGCGGGAGAGTGGAGGAACACCGGGGAGCTGTTTTTT.

V usage is TRBV10-1 and J usage is TRBJ2-5; D remains ambiguous. Trimming took off 5 bases at V and 1 base at J, with 11 bases between the two ends. The CDR3 totals 14 residues. The germline V gene has CDR1 WNHNN and CDR2 SYGVQD (reference sequence). CDR3 coding DNA: TGCGCCAGCAGTCCCAGGTTATTCCAAGAGACCCAGTACTTC. Protein: CASSPRLFQETQYF.

The count of this clone is one. The chain links TRBV9 to TRBJ2-2, with D perhaps TRBD1 (5 bases). V lost 3 bases, J lost 6 bases, and 9 bases lay in between. The CDR3 totals 13 residues. The germline gives CDR1 SGDLS, CDR2 YYNGEE. CDR3 protein: CASSGRVPGELFF. Here the CDR3 DNA reads TGTGCCAGCAGCGGCAGGGTCCCCGGGGAGCTGTTTTTT.

This CDR3 reads CASSGSPHPMFGIKDEQYF. The CDR3 nucleotides read TGTGCCAGCAGTGGTTCTCCGCACCCAATGTTCGGGATCAAGGACGAGCAGTACTTC. The J gene is TRBJ2-7, the V gene TRBV27; maybe TRBD2 (5 bases). Germline V gene lookup returns CDR1 MNHEY and CDR2 SMNVEV (reference sequence). Trimming cost V 5 bases and J 5 bases, with 31 bases left between them. This CDR3 region has 19 residues.

This clone was picked up a small number of times. The chain carries TRBV25-1 and TRBJ2-2; D perhaps matches TRBD2 (5 bases). The CDR3 loop spans 16 amino acids. The germline V and J ends were trimmed by 7 bases and 0 bases, with 15 bases remaining between them. Germline V gives CDR1 MGHDK, CDR2 SYGVNS. CDR3 DNA sequence: TGTGCCAGCAATGGGGAGCTTGAAGCGAACACCGGGGAGCTGTTTTTT. The encoded protein is CASNGELEANTGELFF.